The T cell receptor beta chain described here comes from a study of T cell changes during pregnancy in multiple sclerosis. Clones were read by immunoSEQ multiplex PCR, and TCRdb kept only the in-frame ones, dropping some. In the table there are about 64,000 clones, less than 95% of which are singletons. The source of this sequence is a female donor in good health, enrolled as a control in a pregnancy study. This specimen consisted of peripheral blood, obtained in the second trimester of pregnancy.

CDR3: CASSADNVEDTQYF. In DNA form, the CDR3 reads TGCGCCAGCAGCGCCGATAATGTAGAAGATACGCAGTATTTT. The chain employs TRBV5-1 and TRBJ2-3; unclear D gene. The V and J ends lost 4 bases and 5 bases respectively, with 14 bases between them. Looked up from germline, CDR1 is SGHRS and CDR2 is YFSETQ. This CDR3 region has 14 residues.